The 13 T cell receptor beta chains in this list originate from one sample, sequenced in a study of PD-L1 blockade in urothelial cancer. Time point: peripheral blood 6 weeks after treatment start. The data were produced by immunoSEQ multiplex PCR, yet TCRdb's version contains in-frame clones alone and is incomplete. The data show about 120,000 clones, with 75% to 95% seen just once and approximately 3.8% held by the top ten. Sequenced here: PBMCs, sampled around atezolizumab (anti-PD-L1) treatment. The receptors stem from a man aged 60 to 69 with urothelial cancer.

This chain joins TRBV6-1 and TRBJ1-5; 7 nucleotides agree with TRBD1. This CDR3 spans 12 amino acids. V trimming: 8 bases; J trimming: 5 bases; junction bases outside the gene matches: 3. Germline V gene data show CDR1 as MNHNS and CDR2 as SASEGT. The CDR3 coding sequence is TGTGCCAGCCAACAGGGGCATCAGCCCCAGCATTTT. Protein product: CASQQGHQPQHF.

The CDR3, as DNA: TGTGCCAGCAGCTTAACTCGGGAAATGAACACTGAAGCTTTCTTT. It translates to CASSLTREMNTEAFF. The genes are TRBV7-3 and TRBJ1-1; no clear D gene. The CDR3 has 15 residues. V lost 0 bases to trimming and J lost 0 bases, with 8 bases between them. Per the germline V gene, CDR1 is SGHTA and CDR2 is FQGTGA.

The chain has TRBV11-2 and TRBJ2-7; TRBD1 matches at 7 bases. The V and J ends lost 4 bases and 2 bases, in that order; junction bases with no gene match: 5. Germline lookup yields CDR1 SGHAT and CDR2 FQNNGV. The CDR3 is 14 amino acids. This CDR3 is CASSSSDRPYEQYF. DNA for the CDR3: TGTGCCAGCAGCTCCTCGGACAGGCCCTACGAGCAGTACTTC. The full variable domain, with the rest looked up from reference TRBV11-2 and TRBJ2-7, is EAGVAQSPRYKIIEKRQSVAFWCNPISGHATLYWYQQILGQGPKLLIQFQNNGVVDDSQLPKDRFSAERLKGVDSTLKIQPAKLEDSAVYLCASSSSDRPYEQYFGPGTRLTVT.

J is TRBJ1-3 and V is TRBV18; 9 nucleotides align to TRBD1. Trimming at V came to 6 bases and at J to 2 bases, leaving 2 bases not matched to a gene. The CDR3 length is 14 residues. CDR1 is KGHSH and CDR2 is LQKENI in the germline V gene. Here the CDR3 DNA reads TGTGCCAGCTCGGACAGGGGTGCTGGAAACACCATATATTTT. It is translated as CASSDRGAGNTIYF.

CDR3 nucleotide sequence: TGTGCCAGTAGTAAATATGCGGGACAGGGGGCGCTTGAGGGTGGCTACACCTTC. Its protein product is CASSKYAGQGALEGGYTF. The chain is built from TRBV19 and TRBJ1-2, with 12 bases aligning to TRBD1. The CDR3 extends over 18 amino acids. Germline CDR1 is LNHDA and CDR2 is SQIVND (reference sequence). V trimming: 4 bases; J trimming: 7 bases; junction bases outside the gene matches: 16.

The J gene is TRBJ1-2, the V gene TRBV7-2; D is ambiguous. Germline loops: CDR1 SGHTA, CDR2 FQGNSA. This CDR3 comprises 13 residues. V lost 4 bases to trimming and J lost 2 bases, with 8 bases between them. CDR3 in DNA: TGTGCCAGCAGCTCCGGTCTCAACTATGGCTACACCTTC. As protein: CASSSGLNYGYTF. Complete variable domain (other parts from reference TRBV7-2 and TRBJ1-2): GAGVSQSPSNKVTEKGKDVELRCDPISGHTALYWYRQSLGQGLEFLIYFQGNSAPDKSGLPSDRFSAERTGGSVSTLTIQRTQQEDSAVYLCASSSGLNYGYTFGSGTRLTVV.

This rearrangement joins TRBV19 to TRBJ1-1, with 7 bases lining up with TRBD1. Germline V gene data show CDR1 as LNHDA and CDR2 as SQIVND (reference sequence). CDR3 length equals 16 residues. Losses at the gene ends were 3 bases for V and 1 base for J; bases not matched to a gene: 8. The CDR3 loop reads CASSIFPGTANTEAFF. CDR3 DNA: TGTGCCAGTAGTATCTTCCCCGGGACAGCGAACACTGAAGCTTTCTTT.

The CDR3: CASSPAGSSSEEQYF. The CDR3 DNA sequence: TGTGCCAGCAGCCCCGCGGGTAGTAGCTCGGAGGAGCAGTACTTC. The chain employs TRBV7-2 and TRBJ2-7, with D perhaps TRBD2 (5 bases). This CDR3 comprises 15 residues. CDR1 is SGHTA, CDR2 FQGNSA, per germline. V lost 5 bases and J lost 7, with 21 bases in between.

The V and J genes are TRBV6-5 and TRBJ2-7, with 12 bases that match TRBD2. The trim removed 8 bases at V and 3 bases at J, leaving 2 bases unmatched. The V gene's germline CDR1 is MNHEY and CDR2 SVGAGI. This CDR3 is 13 amino acids long. The CDR3 DNA reads as TGTGCCAGCGGACTAGCGGGATTCTACGAGCAGTACTTC. This sequence encodes CASGLAGFYEQYF.

The V and J genes are TRBV13 and TRBJ1-6, with a weak D call TRBD1 (5 bases). In germline, CDR1 is PRHDT, CDR2 FYEKMQ (reference sequence). Trimming stripped 0 bases from V and 9 bases from J, with 15 bases between. The CDR3 contains 16 residues. CDR3 in amino acids: CASSLGGRAPISPLHF. In nucleotides, the CDR3 is TGTGCCAGCAGCTTAGGTGGCAGGGCGCCCATTTCACCCCTCCACTTT.

The chain is built from TRBV7-2 and TRBJ1-5; the match to TRBD1 covers 9 bases. The CDR3 is 15 amino acids. Germline CDR1 is SGHTA and CDR2 is FQGNSA. Trimming at V came to 5 bases and at J to 2 bases, leaving 4 bases not matched to a gene. This chain's CDR3 is CASSPGQGGNQPQHF. The CDR3 DNA reads TGTGCCAGCAGCCCGGGACAGGGAGGCAATCAGCCCCAGCATTTT.

The rearrangement links TRBV9 to TRBJ2-7; D might be TRBD2 (5 bases). V was shortened by 4 bases and J by 1 base, with 9 bases between the two germline ends. CDR1 is SGDLS and CDR2 is YYNGEE in the germline V gene. The CDR3 loop spans 13 amino acids. CDR3: CASSPGISYEQYF. The CDR3 DNA follows: TGTGCCAGCAGCCCCGGGATTTCCTACGAGCAGTACTTC.

This chain connects TRBV29-1 to TRBJ2-6, with TRBD1 matching 8 bases. CDR3 size: 14 residues. The germline CDR1 and CDR2 sequences are SQVTM and ANQGSEA. The V and J ends lost 5 bases and 2 bases, in that order; junction bases with no gene match: 2. The CDR3 here is CSVKTGAGANVLTF. The CDR3 coding sequence is TGCAGCGTTAAGACAGGGGCTGGGGCCAACGTCCTGACTTTC.